Each of the 10 T cell receptor beta chains below was sequenced from the same sample in a study of blood T cells in healthy people across ages. Through a sample-barcoded 5' primer and a J-beta primer mix, a second PCR was run for roughly 7 to 11 cycles. TCRdb redid the calling of the 5' RACE reads with MiXCR, one entry per CDR3 protein. This sample has around 500,000 distinct CDR3 sequences, with roughly a quarter found just once. The sample also formed part of further work on T cells of mothers and their children.

Material for sequencing was blood. The receptors here all came from a boy between 2 and 15 years old in good health.

The V and J genes are TRBV4-1 and TRBJ1-2; D is unresolved. With 1 base removed from V and 4 bases from J, the gap between germline ends came to 13 bases. The CDR3 spans 15 residues. Looked up from germline, CDR1 is MGHRA and CDR2 is YSYEKL. This CDR3 reads CASSQGERRTYGYTF. In nucleotides, the CDR3 is TGCGCCAGCAGCCAAGGGGAACGTCGAACCTATGGCTACACCTTC.

The V gene is TRBV20-1, the J gene TRBJ2-3; 15 positions match TRBD2. This CDR3 contains 17 residues. Germline V gene sequence: CDR1 DFQATT, CDR2 SNEGSKA (reference sequence). After removal of 5 bases from V and 5 bases from J, the junction contained 11 bases not matched to a gene. The CDR3 loop is CSARGLAGGPDRDTQYF. CDR3 DNA: TGCAGTGCTCGCGGACTAGCGGGGGGGCCAGACCGAGATACGCAGTATTTT.

The chain links TRBV5-5 to TRBJ1-2; 8 nucleotides align to TRBD1. The J segment lost 4 bases and the V segment lost 1 base, leaving 6 bases of the junction unmatched. The CDR3 consists of 15 residues. Germline V gene sequence: CDR1 SGHKS, CDR2 YYEKEE (reference sequence). The CDR3 spells CASSLLGQGGYGYTF. CDR3 nucleotide sequence: TGTGCCAGCAGCTTGCTTGGACAGGGAGGCTATGGCTACACCTTC.

Only a few counts were recorded for this clonotype. The V call is TRBV7-9, the J call TRBJ2-5, with unresolved D. The germline CDR1 and CDR2 sequences are SEHNR and FQNEAQ (reference sequence). V lost 7 bases to trimming and J lost 4 bases, with 13 bases between them. This CDR3 spans 13 amino acids. CDR3 in DNA: TGTGCCAGCACCCGACGGACGGTAGAGACCCAGTACTTC. This gives the protein CASTRRTVETQYF.

This clonotype appeared a few times. The chain couples TRBV3-1 to TRBJ2-5; no firm D call. CDR1 LGHDT and CDR2 YNNKEL come from the germline V gene (reference sequence). V lost 2 bases and J 2 bases, leaving 6 bases between the germline ends. This CDR3 has 13 amino acids. The CDR3 here is CASSQHSQETQYF. The CDR3 coding sequence is TGTGCCAGCAGCCAACACAGTCAAGAGACCCAGTACTTC.

This rearrangement joins TRBV6-2 or TRBV6-3 to TRBJ2-1; D gene unclear. Germline assignment: CDR1 MNHEY and CDR2 SVGEGT. This CDR3 has 17 amino acids. V gave up 2 bases and J gave up 0 bases, with 14 bases separating them. The CDR3 DNA sequence: TGTGCCAGCAGTTACGGTGGGGATTGGAGCTCCTACAATGAGCAGTTCTTC. Translation: CASSYGGDWSSYNEQFF.

This clonotype was detected a few times. The V gene is TRBV19, the J gene TRBJ2-7, with D maybe TRBD1 (6 bases). V lost 5 bases, J lost 2 bases, and 16 bases lay in between. Germline V gives CDR1 LNHDA, CDR2 SQIVND (reference sequence). This CDR3 is 15 amino acids long. The CDR3 nucleotides are TGTGCCAGTAGTCCGGCAGGGGCCGCTCCCTACGAGCAGTACTTC. Translation: CASSPAGAAPYEQYF.

This clonotype appeared a few times. The V and J genes are TRBV9 and TRBJ2-7; the D gene is possibly TRBD1 (5 bases). This CDR3 spans 15 amino acids. Germline CDR1 SGDLS, CDR2 YYNGEE. V lost 0 bases and J lost 1, with 11 bases in between. CDR3 protein: CASSVDADSSYEQYF. CDR3 sequence (DNA): TGTGCCAGCAGCGTAGATGCCGACAGTTCCTACGAGCAGTACTTC.

This clonotype turned up a few times. The genes are TRBV4-1 and TRBJ2-7; TRBD2 aligns across 8 bases. The CDR3 runs to 17 residues. Germline CDR1 is MGHRA and CDR2 is YSYEKL. Trimming removed 5 bases from V and 2 bases from J; junction bases left unmatched: 14. CDR3 nucleotides: TGCGCCAGCAGCTCAACTGCCCTGCGTAGCGGGGCCTACGAGCAGTACTTC. It specifies CASSSTALRSGAYEQYF.

The chain uses TRBV3-1 and TRBJ2-3; 9 bases are a match to TRBD2. The CDR3 extends over 14 amino acids. The junction had 5 bases not matched to a gene; V was cut back by 0 bases and J by 10 bases. Germline assignment: CDR1 LGHDT and CDR2 YNNKEL (reference sequence). CDR3 sequence: CASSQDAGLASQYF. CDR3 DNA sequence: TGTGCCAGCAGCCAAGATGCCGGACTAGCGTCGCAGTATTTT.